One sample yielded the 16 T cell receptor beta chains listed below, sequenced in a study of blood T cells in healthy people across ages. Combining a sample-barcoded 5' primer with a J-beta primer mix, a second PCR ran for roughly 7 to 12 cycles. TCRdb re-called the 5' RACE reads through MiXCR, storing one row per CDR3 protein. The profile shows about 1.4 million distinct CDR3 sequences, 59% of them singletons. The specimen sequenced was blood. The receptors were gathered from a man between 18 and 29 years old in good health.

The chain joins TRBV5-1 to TRBJ1-2, with TRBD1 matching over 7 bases. V was pared by 1 base and J by 4 bases, with 13 bases of the junction left unmatched. This CDR3 region has 17 residues. Germline CDR1 reads SGHRS; CDR2 reads YFSETQ. CDR3 residues: CASSLFETDRRGYGYTF. The CDR3 DNA reads TGCGCCAGCAGCTTGTTTGAGACGGACAGGAGAGGCTATGGCTACACCTTC.

V is TRBV5-1 and J is TRBJ2-7, with a possible D match to TRBD1 (6 bases). From germline, CDR1 is SGHRS and CDR2 YFSETQ. This CDR3 is 15 amino acids long. V was clipped by 0 bases and J by 5 bases, with 15 bases between them. CDR3 bases: TGCGCCAGCAGCTTGGAGGGACAAGGAAGGAACGAGCAGTACTTC. Its translation: CASSLEGQGRNEQYF.

In its sample, this clonotype was seen a few times. The rearrangement uses TRBV6-1 and TRBJ1-1; TRBD1 is a possible D gene (5 bases). The CDR3 loop spans 15 amino acids. V lost 0 bases and J 1 base, leaving 9 bases between the germline ends. Germline CDR1 and CDR2: MNHNS and SASEGT. CDR3 region: CASSEADGTNTEAFF. CDR3 in DNA: TGTGCCAGCAGTGAAGCGGACGGGACGAACACTGAAGCTTTCTTT.

This chain links TRBV6-2 or TRBV6-3 with TRBJ2-7; D may be TRBD1 (5 bases). Germline assignment: CDR1 MNHEY and CDR2 SVGEGT. The CDR3 sequence is 14 residues long. Trimming left V 5 bases short and J 6 bases short, with 17 bases between. The CDR3 nucleotides are TGTGCCAGCAGTCACCAGGGCCTCCAGGGCGAGCAGTACTTC. This codes for CASSHQGLQGEQYF.

This clonotype was seen once. The J gene is TRBJ2-7, the V gene TRBV2, with 7 bases identical to TRBD1. The assigned J gene may be wrong: the sequence end matches TRBJ2-5 better. The CDR3 contains 16 residues. The germline CDR1 and CDR2 sequences are SNHLY and FYNNEI. The CDR3 DNA sequence: TGTGCCAGCAGTGATCCGGGACAGAGCGCGGGAGAGACCCAGTACTTC. Residues: CASSDPGQSAGETQYF.

The chain employs TRBV29-1 and TRBJ1-2; D not resolved. Germline V gene lookup returns CDR1 SQVTM and CDR2 ANQGSEA. Trimming stripped 3 bases from V and 1 base from J, with 12 bases between. This CDR3 is built from 14 residues. CDR3 protein: CSVELRALNYGYTF. The CDR3 DNA reads TGCAGCGTTGAGTTGCGGGCCCTTAACTATGGCTACACCTTC.

V usage is TRBV20-1 and J usage is TRBJ2-7; D possibly corresponds to TRBD2 (6 bases). V gave up 3 bases and J gave up 0 bases, with 18 bases separating them. The CDR3 totals 16 residues. Germline V lookup: CDR1 DFQATT, CDR2 SNEGSKA (reference sequence). This CDR3 reads CSASPVAGSFSYEQYF. CDR3 nucleotide sequence: TGCAGTGCTAGCCCAGTTGCGGGGTCCTTCTCCTACGAGCAGTACTTC.

The chain is built from TRBV2 and TRBJ1-1; D gene unclear. Germline-derived CDR1 and CDR2 are SNHLY and FYNNEI. Trimming removed 7 bases from V and 4 bases from J, with 16 bases in between. The CDR3 loop spans 14 amino acids. The CDR3 sequence is CASIRTDLGTEAFF. The DNA of the CDR3 is TGTGCCAGCATTCGAACGGACTTGGGCACTGAAGCTTTCTTT.

V usage is TRBV5-1 and J usage is TRBJ2-7; D remains ambiguous. Between the trimmed V and J ends, which lost 5 bases and 2 bases, there was a span of 11 bases. This CDR3 comprises 13 residues. Germline values: CDR1 SGHRS, CDR2 YFSETQ. The CDR3 DNA is TGCGCCAGCAGGGACGAGCTGGCCTACGAGCAGTACTTC. Protein: CASRDELAYEQYF.

The table lists this clonotype with a count of one. This sequence joins TRBV20-1 and TRBJ2-2; either TRBD1 or TRBD2 may supply D (5 bases each). The CDR3 covers 13 residues. Germline-derived CDR1 and CDR2 are DFQATT and SNEGSKA (reference sequence). V lost 6 bases and J 3 bases, leaving 11 bases between the germline ends. CDR3 protein: CSARDPYTGELFF. The CDR3 bases are TGCAGTGCCCGGGACCCCTACACCGGGGAGCTGTTTTTT.

A few counts support this clonotype. The rearrangement uses TRBV6-1 and TRBJ2-7, with a tentative D call TRBD1 (6 bases). The CDR3 consists of 16 residues. The ends were cut back, 10 bases at V and 1 base at J, with 23 bases in the middle. The V gene's germline CDR1 is MNHNS and CDR2 SASEGT. As DNA, the CDR3 is TGTGCCACCCTCGCCCCGCGTCGGACAGATTCCTACGAGCAGTACTTC. As protein: CATLAPRRTDSYEQYF.

V and J are TRBV6-1 and TRBJ2-5; the D gene is possibly TRBD2 (6 bases). The J call is uncertain, as TRBJ2-7 better fits the DNA end. CDR3 length: 15 residues. The germline V gene has CDR1 MNHNS and CDR2 SASEGT. CDR3 in DNA: TGTGCCAGCAGCGGGGAGGTGACAGTGCCTTACGAGCAGTACTTC. Translating it yields CASSGEVTVPYEQYF.

The chain is built from TRBV14 and TRBJ2-5, with 9 bases matching TRBD2. This CDR3 has 18 residues. CDR1 and CDR2 (germline): SGHDN, FVKESK. The junction had 10 bases not matched to a gene; V was cut back by 0 bases and J by 2 bases. CDR3 sequence reads: CASSQDNGRTSAQETQYF. CDR3 nucleotides: TGTGCCAGCAGCCAAGACAACGGGCGGACTAGCGCTCAAGAGACCCAGTACTTC.

The J gene is TRBJ1-2, the V gene TRBV7-6; 8 bases fit TRBD1. J gave up 2 bases and V 1 base, and 9 bases lay outside the gene matches. Germline V gene lookup returns CDR1 SGHVS and CDR2 FNYEAQ. CDR3 length equals 17 residues. The CDR3 is CASSLDQLTGGNYGYTF. In DNA form, the CDR3 reads TGTGCCAGCAGCTTAGATCAACTAACAGGGGGGAACTATGGCTACACCTTC.

This chain connects TRBV28 to TRBJ2-3; no definite D call. Germline CDR1 MDHEN, CDR2 SYDVKM. Trimming shortened V by 5 bases and J by 2 bases, and 11 bases separated the two germline ends. This CDR3 has 14 amino acids. The CDR3 region is CASSSIPATDTQYF. The DNA for the CDR3 is TGTGCCAGCAGTAGCATCCCGGCCACAGATACGCAGTATTTT.

This clonotype was picked up a small number of times. The chain has TRBV29-1 and TRBJ2-5, with D possibly being TRBD1 or TRBD2 (5 bases each). From germline, CDR1 is SQVTM and CDR2 ANQGSEA. The length of the CDR3 is 12 residues. V shed 4 bases and J shed 4 bases, with 10 bases lying between them. The DNA for the CDR3 is TGCAGCGTTGGGGAGCAGGGAGAGACCCAGTACTTC. This translates into CSVGEQGETQYF. The whole variable domain, remainder taken from reference TRBV29-1 and TRBJ2-5, is SAVISQKPSRDICQRGTSLTIQCQVDSQVTMMFWYRQQPGQSLTLIATANQGSEATYESGFVIDKFPISRPNLTFSTLTVSNMSPEDSSIYLCSVGEQGETQYFGPGTRLLVL.